The 9 T cell receptor beta chains in this list originate from one sample, sequenced in a study of blood T cell repertoires in COVID-19. Libraries were prepared by immunoSEQ multiplex PCR; TCRdb keeps only in-frame clonotypes and omits some of them. The repertoire includes some 240,000 clones, roughly 88% of them detected once, and about 3.4% sits in the top ten. The specimen was PBMCs or T cells enriched from blood (not recorded which). The receptors come from a woman in her thirties or forties who had been exposed to COVID-19.

The rearrangement joins TRBV24-1 to TRBJ1-5; the D is unclear. V was trimmed by 6 bases and J by 7 bases, leaving 12 bases between them. CDR1 and CDR2 (germline): KGHDR, SFDVKD. The CDR3 totals 13 residues. For the CDR3, the DNA is TGTGCCACCAGTTCGGCGGACTGGCAGCCCCAGCATTTT. Translated, it gives CATSSADWQPQHF.

This chain joins TRBV24-1 and TRBJ1-1; a weak D match, TRBD1 (6 bases). The CDR3 sequence is 17 residues long. Germline assignment: CDR1 KGHDR and CDR2 SFDVKD. Trimming stripped 1 base from V and 0 bases from J, with 14 bases between. In DNA form, the CDR3 reads TGTGCCACCAGTGATTTCAGGACAGTGAAGTTGAACACTGAAGCTTTCTTT. It yields the protein CATSDFRTVKLNTEAFF.

The chain has TRBV19 and TRBJ1-2, with D unresolved. Germline assignment: CDR1 LNHDA and CDR2 SQIVND (reference sequence). Between the trimmed V and J ends, which lost 5 bases and 5 bases, there was a span of 12 bases. The CDR3 length is 13 residues. The CDR3: CASSGVPKYGYTF. Written as DNA, the CDR3 is TGTGCCAGTAGTGGAGTGCCCAAGTATGGCTACACCTTC.

V gene TRBV15 combines with J gene TRBJ1-2, with TRBD1 matching 9 bases. The CDR3 contains 15 residues. V was clipped by 6 bases and J by 6 bases; unmatched bases: 11. The germline V gene encodes CDR1 LNHNV and CDR2 YYDKDF (reference sequence). This CDR3 is CATRQTGTGPHGYTF. The CDR3 region has the DNA TGTGCCACCAGACAGACCGGGACAGGGCCCCATGGCTACACCTTC.

This rearrangement joins TRBV6-2 or TRBV6-3 to TRBJ2-1; TRBD2 matches at 10 bases. Germline CDR1 and CDR2: MNHEY and SVGEGT. V lost 3 bases to trimming and J lost 7 bases; unmatched junction nucleotides: 12. The CDR3 is 17 residues long. In DNA, the CDR3 is TGTGCCAGCAGTTATAGGGCTAGCGGGAGTTTGGAAAATGAGCAGTTCTTC. It encodes CASSYRASGSLENEQFF.

This sequence joins TRBV27 and TRBJ1-5; perhaps TRBD1 as D (6 bases). V lost 5 bases, J lost 7 bases, and 12 bases lay in between. Per germline, CDR1 MNHEY and CDR2 SMNVEV (reference sequence). The CDR3 loop spans 13 amino acids. The CDR3 loop reads CASSLRGGQPQHF. For the CDR3, the DNA is TGTGCCAGCAGTCTCAGGGGTGGGCAGCCCCAGCATTTT.

The rearrangement joins TRBV4-1 to TRBJ2-1, with TRBD1 matching over 10 bases. Germline loops: CDR1 MGHRA, CDR2 YSYEKL. There are 17 residues in the CDR3. V trimming: 2 bases; J trimming: 7 bases; junction bases outside the gene matches: 11. The CDR3 nucleotides read TGCGCCAGCAGCCAAAAAACCACCCGGGACAGGGGAAATGAGCAGTTCTTC. Residues: CASSQKTTRDRGNEQFF.

This clone was detected only a few times. Written as DNA, the CDR3 is TGTGCCAGCAGTACCCGACAGGCTCGAGGGGGGGCCAACGTCCTGACTTTC. It translates to CASSTRQARGGANVLTF. This chain uses TRBV27 with TRBJ2-6; possibly TRBD1 for D (6 bases). From germline, CDR1 is MNHEY and CDR2 SMNVEV (reference sequence). The CDR3 extends over 17 amino acids. V was trimmed by 5 bases and J by 4 bases, leaving 18 bases between them. The variable domain in full, completed from reference TRBV27 and TRBJ2-6, reads EAQVTQNPRYLITVTGKKLTVTCSQNMNHEYMSWYRQDPGLGLRQIYYSMNVEVTDKGDVPEGYKVSRKEKRNFPLILESPSPNQTSLYFCASSTRQARGGANVLTFGAGSRLTVL.

The CDR3 reads CASSTSGTGLSPLHF. The CDR3 DNA is TGTGCCAGCAGCACCTCCGGGACAGGGCTTTCACCCCTCCACTTT. The chain recombines TRBV6-5 with TRBJ1-6; the match to TRBD1 covers 9 bases. CDR3 length equals 15 residues. With V trimmed by 6 bases and J by 9 bases, 9 bases remained unmatched. Looked up from germline, CDR1 is MNHEY and CDR2 is SVGAGI.